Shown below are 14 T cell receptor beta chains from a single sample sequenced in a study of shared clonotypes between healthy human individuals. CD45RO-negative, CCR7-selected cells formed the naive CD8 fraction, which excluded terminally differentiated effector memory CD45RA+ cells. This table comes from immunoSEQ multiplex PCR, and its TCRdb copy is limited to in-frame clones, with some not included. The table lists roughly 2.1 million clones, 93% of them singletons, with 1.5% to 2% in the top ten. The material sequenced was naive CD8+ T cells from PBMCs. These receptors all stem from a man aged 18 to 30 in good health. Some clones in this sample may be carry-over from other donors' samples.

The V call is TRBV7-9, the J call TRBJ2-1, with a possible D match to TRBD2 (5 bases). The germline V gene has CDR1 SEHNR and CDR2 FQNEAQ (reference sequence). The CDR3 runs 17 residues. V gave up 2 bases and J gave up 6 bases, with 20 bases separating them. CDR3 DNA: TGTGCCAGCAGCTTAAGCCGGGGTCGGTATACCTCCAATGAGCAGTTCTTC. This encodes CASSLSRGRYTSNEQFF.

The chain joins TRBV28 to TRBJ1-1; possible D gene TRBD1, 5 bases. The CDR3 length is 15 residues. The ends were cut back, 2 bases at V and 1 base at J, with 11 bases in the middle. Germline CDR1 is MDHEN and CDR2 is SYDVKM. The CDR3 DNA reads TGTGCCAGCAGTTTACAATCCGGGGGGAACACTGAAGCTTTCTTT. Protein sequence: CASSLQSGGNTEAFF.

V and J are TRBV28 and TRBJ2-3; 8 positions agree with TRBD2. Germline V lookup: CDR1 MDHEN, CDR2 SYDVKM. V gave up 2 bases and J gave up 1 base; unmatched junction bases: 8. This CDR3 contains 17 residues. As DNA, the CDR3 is TGTGCCAGCAGTTTAGACAGTCAAGCGGGAGGCACAGATACGCAGTATTTT. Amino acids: CASSLDSQAGGTDTQYF. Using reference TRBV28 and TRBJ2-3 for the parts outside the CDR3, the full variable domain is DVKVTQSSRYLVKRTGEKVFLECVQDMDHENMFWYRQDPGLGLRLIYFSYDVKMKEKGDIPEGYSVSREKKERFSLILESASTNQTSMYLCASSLDSQAGGTDTQYFGPGTRLTVL.

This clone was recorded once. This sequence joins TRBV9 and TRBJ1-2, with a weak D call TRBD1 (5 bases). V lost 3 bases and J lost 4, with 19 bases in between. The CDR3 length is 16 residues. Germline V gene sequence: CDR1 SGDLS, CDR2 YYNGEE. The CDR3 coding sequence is TGTGCCAGCAGCGGAGGGGTAGGGGCGTCGGGCTATGGCTACACCTTC. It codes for CASSGGVGASGYGYTF. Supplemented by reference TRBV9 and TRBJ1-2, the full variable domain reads DSGVTQTPKHLITATGQRVTLRCSPRSGDLSVYWYQQSLDQGLQFLIQYYNGEERAKGNILERFSAQQFPDLHSELNLSSLELGDSALYFCASSGGVGASGYGYTFGSGTRLTVV.

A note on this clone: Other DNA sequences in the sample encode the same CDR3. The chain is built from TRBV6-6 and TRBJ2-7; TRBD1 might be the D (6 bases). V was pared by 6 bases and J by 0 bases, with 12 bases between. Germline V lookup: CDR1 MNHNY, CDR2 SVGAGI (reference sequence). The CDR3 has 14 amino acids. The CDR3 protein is CASSYEDSSYEQYF. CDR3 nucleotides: TGTGCCAGCAGCTATGAGGACAGCTCCTACGAGCAGTACTTC.

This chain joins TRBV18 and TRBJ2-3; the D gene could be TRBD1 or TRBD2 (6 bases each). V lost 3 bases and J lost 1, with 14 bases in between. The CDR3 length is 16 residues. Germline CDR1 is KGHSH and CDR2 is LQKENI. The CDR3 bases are TGTGCCAGCTCACCGAGGAGGGACATACGCACAGATACGCAGTATTTT. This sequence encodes CASSPRRDIRTDTQYF. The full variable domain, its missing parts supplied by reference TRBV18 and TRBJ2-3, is NAGVMQNPRHLVRRRGQEARLRCSPMKGHSHVYWYRQLPEEGLKFMVYLQKENIIDESGMPKERFSAEFPKEGPSILRIQQVVRGDSAAYFCASSPRRDIRTDTQYFGPGTRLTVL.

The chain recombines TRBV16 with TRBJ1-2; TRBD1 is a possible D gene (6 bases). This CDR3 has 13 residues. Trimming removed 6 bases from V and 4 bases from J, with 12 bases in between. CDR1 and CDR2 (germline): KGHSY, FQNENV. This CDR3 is CASSPWTVYGYTF. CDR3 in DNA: TGTGCCAGCAGTCCTTGGACAGTCTATGGCTACACCTTC.

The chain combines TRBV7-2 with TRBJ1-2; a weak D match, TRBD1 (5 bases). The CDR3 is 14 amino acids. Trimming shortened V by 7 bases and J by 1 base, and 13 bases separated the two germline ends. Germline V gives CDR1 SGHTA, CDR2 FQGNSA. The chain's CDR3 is CASIPTGLNYGYTF. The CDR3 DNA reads TGTGCCAGCATCCCTACAGGCCTTAACTATGGCTACACCTTC.

CDR3 region: CATSRGQGTEQYF. The CDR3, as DNA: TGTGCCACCAGCAGAGGCCAGGGAACCGAGCAGTACTTC. The rearrangement joins TRBV15 to TRBJ2-7, with a weak D call TRBD1 (5 bases). V was clipped by 1 base and J by 6 bases, with 10 bases between them. The CDR3 has 13 residues. CDR1 LNHNV and CDR2 YYDKDF come from the germline V gene (reference sequence).

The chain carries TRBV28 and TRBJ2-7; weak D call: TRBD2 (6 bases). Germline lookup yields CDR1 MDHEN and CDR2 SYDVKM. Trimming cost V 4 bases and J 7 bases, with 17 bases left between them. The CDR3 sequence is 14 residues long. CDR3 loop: CASSYRRREGEQYF. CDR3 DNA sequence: TGTGCCAGCAGTTATCGCCGGCGGGAAGGGGAGCAGTACTTC. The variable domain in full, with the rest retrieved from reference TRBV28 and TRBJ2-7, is DVKVTQSSRYLVKRTGEKVFLECVQDMDHENMFWYRQDPGLGLRLIYFSYDVKMKEKGDIPEGYSVSREKKERFSLILESASTNQTSMYLCASSYRRREGEQYFGPGTRLTVT.

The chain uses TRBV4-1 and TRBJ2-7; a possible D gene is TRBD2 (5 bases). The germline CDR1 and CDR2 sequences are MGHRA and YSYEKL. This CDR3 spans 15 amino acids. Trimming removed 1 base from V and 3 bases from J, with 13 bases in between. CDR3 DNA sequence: TGCGCCAGCAGCCAAGTAAAACGGGGAAGCTACGAGCAGTACTTC. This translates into CASSQVKRGSYEQYF.

The CDR3: CASSEGQDRSYEQYF. The CDR3 region has the DNA TGTGCCAGCTCAGAGGGACAGGACCGCTCCTACGAGCAGTACTTC. The genes are TRBV18 and TRBJ2-7; 8 nucleotides line up with TRBD1. CDR1 KGHSH and CDR2 LQKENI come from the germline V gene. V was clipped by 5 bases and J by 0 bases; unmatched bases: 6. This CDR3 has 15 amino acids.

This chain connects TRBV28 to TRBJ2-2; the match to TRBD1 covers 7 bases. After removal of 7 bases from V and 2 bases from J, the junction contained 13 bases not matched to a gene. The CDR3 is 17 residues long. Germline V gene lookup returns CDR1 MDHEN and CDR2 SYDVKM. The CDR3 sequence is CASNLRGGDSNTGELFF. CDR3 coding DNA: TGTGCCAGCAACTTAAGGGGTGGGGACAGTAACACCGGGGAGCTGTTTTTT.

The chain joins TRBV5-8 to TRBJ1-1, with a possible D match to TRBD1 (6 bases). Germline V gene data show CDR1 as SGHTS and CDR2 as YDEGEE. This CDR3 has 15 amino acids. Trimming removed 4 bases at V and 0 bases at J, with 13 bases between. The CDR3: CASSPRTAMNTEAFF. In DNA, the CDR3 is TGTGCCAGCAGCCCCCGGACAGCCATGAACACTGAAGCTTTCTTT.